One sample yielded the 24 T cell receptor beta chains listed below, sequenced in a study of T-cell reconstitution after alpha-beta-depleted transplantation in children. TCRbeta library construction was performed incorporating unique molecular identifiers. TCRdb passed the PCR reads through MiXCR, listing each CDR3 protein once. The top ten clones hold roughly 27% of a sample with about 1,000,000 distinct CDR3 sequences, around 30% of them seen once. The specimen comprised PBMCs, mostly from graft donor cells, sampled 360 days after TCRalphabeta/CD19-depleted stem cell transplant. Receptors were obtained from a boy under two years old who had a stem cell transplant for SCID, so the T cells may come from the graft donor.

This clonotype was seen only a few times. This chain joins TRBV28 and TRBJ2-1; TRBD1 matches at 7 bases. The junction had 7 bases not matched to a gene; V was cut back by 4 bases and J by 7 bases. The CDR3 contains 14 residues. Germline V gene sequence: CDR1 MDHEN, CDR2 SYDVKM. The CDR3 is CASSWQQGWNEQFF. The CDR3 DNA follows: TGTGCCAGCAGTTGGCAACAGGGGTGGAATGAGCAGTTCTTC.

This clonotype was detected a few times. CDR3 nucleotide sequence: TGTGCCAGCAGTGAAACCCCTAATCAGCCCCAGCATTTT. This encodes CASSETPNQPQHF. This sequence joins TRBV6-1 and TRBJ1-5; no reliable D call. Deletions cut 2 bases from V and 4 bases from J, with 6 bases between. Germline CDR1 is MNHNS and CDR2 is SASEGT. The CDR3 has 13 residues.

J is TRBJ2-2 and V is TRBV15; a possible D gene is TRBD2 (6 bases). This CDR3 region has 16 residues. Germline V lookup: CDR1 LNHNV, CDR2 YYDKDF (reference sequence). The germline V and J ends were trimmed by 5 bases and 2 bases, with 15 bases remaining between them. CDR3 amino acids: CATSFDGGANTGELFF. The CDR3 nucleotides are TGTGCCACCAGCTTCGACGGGGGAGCTAACACCGGGGAGCTGTTTTTT.

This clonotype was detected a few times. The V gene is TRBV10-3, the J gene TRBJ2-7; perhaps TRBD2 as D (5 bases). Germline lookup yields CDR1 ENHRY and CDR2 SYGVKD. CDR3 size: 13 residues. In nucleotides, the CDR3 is TGTGCTATCGGACTCAGAGATGTCTACGAGCAGTACTTC. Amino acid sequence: CAIGLRDVYEQYF.

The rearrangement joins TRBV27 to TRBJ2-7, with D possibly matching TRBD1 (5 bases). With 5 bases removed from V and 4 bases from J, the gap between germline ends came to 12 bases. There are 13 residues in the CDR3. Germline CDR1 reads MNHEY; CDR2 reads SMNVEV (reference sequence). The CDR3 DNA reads TGTGCCAGCAGTCCGACAGCTCCGTACGAGCAGTACTTC. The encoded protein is CASSPTAPYEQYF.

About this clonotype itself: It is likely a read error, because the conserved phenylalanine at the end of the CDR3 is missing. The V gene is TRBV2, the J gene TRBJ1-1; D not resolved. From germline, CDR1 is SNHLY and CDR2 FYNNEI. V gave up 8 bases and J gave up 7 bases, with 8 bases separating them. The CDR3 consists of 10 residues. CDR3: CASREGEAFS. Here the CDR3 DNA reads TGTGCCAGCCGGGAGGGTGAAGCTTTCTCT.

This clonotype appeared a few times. The CDR3 region is CASSFEQNQPQHF. CDR3 coding DNA: TGTGCCAGCAGTTTCGAACAGAATCAGCCCCAGCATTTT. The chain carries TRBV12-3 or TRBV12-4 and TRBJ1-5; D gene unclear. The CDR3 consists of 13 residues. Trimming pared 3 bases from V and 4 bases from J, leaving 7 bases between.

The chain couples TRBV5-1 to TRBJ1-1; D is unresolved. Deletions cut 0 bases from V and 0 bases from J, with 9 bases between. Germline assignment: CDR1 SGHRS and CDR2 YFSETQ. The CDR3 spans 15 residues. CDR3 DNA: TGCGCCAGCAGCTTGGCCGTTGGGGTGAACACTGAAGCTTTCTTT. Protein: CASSLAVGVNTEAFF.

The CDR3 DNA reads TGTGCCAGCAGTTTTGGGGCGGATGCGGGGCGTGAGCAGTTCTTC. Translated, it gives CASSFGADAGREQFF. V gene TRBV12-3 or TRBV12-4 combines with J gene TRBJ2-1, with D possibly being TRBD2 (6 bases). V lost 3 bases, J lost 9 bases, and 18 bases lay in between. The CDR3 runs to 15 residues.

In DNA form, the CDR3 reads TGCGCCAGCAGCCAAGGCCCGGTCTCTCCGAACACTGAAGCTTTCTTT. As protein: CASSQGPVSPNTEAFF. The chain recombines TRBV4-1 with TRBJ1-1; no clear D gene. Germline lookup yields CDR1 MGHRA and CDR2 YSYEKL. Trimming took off 1 base at V and 1 base at J, with 13 bases between the two ends. The CDR3 length is 16 residues.

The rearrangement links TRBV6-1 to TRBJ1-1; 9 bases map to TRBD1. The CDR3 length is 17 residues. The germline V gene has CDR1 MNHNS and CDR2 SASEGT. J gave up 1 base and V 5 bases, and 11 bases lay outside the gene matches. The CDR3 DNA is TGTGCCAGCAGTAGACCCCGGGACAGGGATTCGAACACTGAAGCTTTCTTT. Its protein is CASSRPRDRDSNTEAFF.

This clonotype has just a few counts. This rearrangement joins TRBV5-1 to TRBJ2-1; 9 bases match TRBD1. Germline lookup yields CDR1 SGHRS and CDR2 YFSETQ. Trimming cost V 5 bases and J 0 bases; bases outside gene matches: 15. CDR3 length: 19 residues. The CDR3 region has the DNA TGCGCCAGCAGTCCCCTGGGACAGGGCCTTAAGCTCTCCTACAATGAGCAGTTCTTC. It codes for CASSPLGQGLKLSYNEQFF.

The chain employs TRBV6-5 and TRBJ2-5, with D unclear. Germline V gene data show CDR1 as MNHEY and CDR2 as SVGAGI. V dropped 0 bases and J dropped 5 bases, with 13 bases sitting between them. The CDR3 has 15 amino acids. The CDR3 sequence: CASSYSRQDMETQYF. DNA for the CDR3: TGTGCCAGCAGTTACTCTCGCCAGGATATGGAGACCCAGTACTTC.

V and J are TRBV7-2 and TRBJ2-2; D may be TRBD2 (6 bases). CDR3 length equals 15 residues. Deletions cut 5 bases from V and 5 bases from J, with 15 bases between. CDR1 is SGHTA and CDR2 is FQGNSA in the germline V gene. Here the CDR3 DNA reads TGTGCCAGCAGCCCCGCCGGAGGGTATACCGGGGAGCTGTTTTTT. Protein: CASSPAGGYTGELFF. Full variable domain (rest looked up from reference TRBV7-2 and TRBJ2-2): GAGVSQSPSNKVTEKGKDVELRCDPISGHTALYWYRQSLGQGLEFLIYFQGNSAPDKSGLPSDRFSAERTGGSVSTLTIQRTQQEDSAVYLCASSPAGGYTGELFFGEGSRLTVL.

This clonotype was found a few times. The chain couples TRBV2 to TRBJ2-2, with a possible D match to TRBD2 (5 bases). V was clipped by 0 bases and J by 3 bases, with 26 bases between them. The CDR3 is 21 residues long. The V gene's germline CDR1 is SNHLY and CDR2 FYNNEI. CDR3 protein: CASSEALPFQPREGDTGELFF. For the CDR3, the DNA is TGTGCCAGCAGTGAAGCGCTTCCCTTCCAGCCGCGCGAGGGTGACACCGGGGAGCTGTTTTTT.

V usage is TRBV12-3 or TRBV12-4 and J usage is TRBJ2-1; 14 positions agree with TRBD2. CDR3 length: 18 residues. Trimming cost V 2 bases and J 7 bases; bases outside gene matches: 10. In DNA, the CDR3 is TGTGCCAGCAGTTTAAGACTAGCGGGGGGGCTAGTTGGGAATGAGCAGTTCTTC. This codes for CASSLRLAGGLVGNEQFF.

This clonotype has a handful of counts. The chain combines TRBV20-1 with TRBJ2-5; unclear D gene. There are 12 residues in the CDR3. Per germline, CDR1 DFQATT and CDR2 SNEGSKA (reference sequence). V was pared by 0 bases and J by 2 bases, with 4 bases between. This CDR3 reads CSARDQQETQYF. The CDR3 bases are TGCAGTGCTAGAGACCAACAAGAGACCCAGTACTTC.

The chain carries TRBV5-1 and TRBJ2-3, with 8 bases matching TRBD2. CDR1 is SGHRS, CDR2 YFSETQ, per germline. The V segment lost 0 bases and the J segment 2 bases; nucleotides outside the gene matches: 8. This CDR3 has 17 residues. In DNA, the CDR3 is TGCGCCAGCAGCTTGGCCCCCGGACTAGCCTCCACAGATACGCAGTATTTT. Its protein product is CASSLAPGLASTDTQYF.

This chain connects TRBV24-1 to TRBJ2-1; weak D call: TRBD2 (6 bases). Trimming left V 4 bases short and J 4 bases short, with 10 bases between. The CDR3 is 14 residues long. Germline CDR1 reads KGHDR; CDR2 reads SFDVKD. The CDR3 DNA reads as TGTGCCACCAGTGAAACGGGGGAATACAATGAGCAGTTCTTC. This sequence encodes CATSETGEYNEQFF.

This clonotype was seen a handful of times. CDR3 residues: CASSFSGGRGEKLFF. The CDR3, as DNA: TGTGCCAGCAGTTTTTCCGGGGGGCGAGGTGAAAAACTGTTTTTT. The J gene is TRBJ1-4, the V gene TRBV12-3 or TRBV12-4, with D tentatively TRBD1 (6 bases). Trimming removed 3 bases at V and 7 bases at J, with 15 bases between. The length of the CDR3 is 15 residues.

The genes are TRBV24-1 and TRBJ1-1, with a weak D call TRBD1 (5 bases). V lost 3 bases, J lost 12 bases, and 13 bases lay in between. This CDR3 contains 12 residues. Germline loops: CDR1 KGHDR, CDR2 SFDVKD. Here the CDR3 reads CATSDVGGITFF. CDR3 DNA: TGTGCCACCAGTGATGTGGGGGGTATAACTTTCTTT.

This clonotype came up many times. CDR3 in DNA: TGTGCCAGCAGTCCGCAAGGGGGGCCCACAGATACGCAGTATTTT. Translating it yields CASSPQGGPTDTQYF. The V call is TRBV12-3 or TRBV12-4, the J call TRBJ2-3, with D perhaps assigned TRBD1 or TRBD2 (6 bases each). This CDR3 contains 15 residues. V lost 5 bases and J lost 2, with 14 bases in between.

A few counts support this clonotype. The CDR3 DNA reads TGTGCCATCAGTGAGTCGACGTCGGGGGAGTACAATGAGCAGTTCTTC. This translates into CAISESTSGEYNEQFF. This chain links TRBV10-3 with TRBJ2-1; D is perhaps TRBD2 (6 bases). This CDR3 is 16 amino acids long. Germline V lookup: CDR1 ENHRY, CDR2 SYGVKD. The V end was cut by 0 bases, the J end by 4 bases, with 13 bases between.

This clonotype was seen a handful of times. The CDR3 reads CASSRGTGGNSPLHF. For the CDR3, the DNA is TGTGCCAGCAGCCGTGGGACTGGAGGAAATTCACCCCTCCACTTT. This chain connects TRBV3-1 to TRBJ1-6; weak D call: TRBD1 (5 bases). The germline V and J ends were trimmed by 4 bases and 7 bases, with 14 bases remaining between them. The CDR3 totals 15 residues. Per germline, CDR1 LGHDT and CDR2 YNNKEL (reference sequence). The full variable domain, its missing parts supplied by reference TRBV3-1 and TRBJ1-6, is DTAVSQTPKYLVTQMGNDKSIKCEQNLGHDTMYWYKQDSKKFLKIMFSYNNKELIINETVPNRFSPKSPDKAHLNLHINSLELGDSAVYFCASSRGTGGNSPLHFGNGTRLTVT.